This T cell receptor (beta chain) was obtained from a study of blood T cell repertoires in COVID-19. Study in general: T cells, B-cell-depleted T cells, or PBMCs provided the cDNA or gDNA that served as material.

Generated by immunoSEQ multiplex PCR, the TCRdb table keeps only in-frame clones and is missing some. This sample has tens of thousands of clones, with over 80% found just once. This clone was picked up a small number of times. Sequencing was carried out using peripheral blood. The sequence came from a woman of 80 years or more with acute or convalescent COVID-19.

The CDR3 sequence is CARRHDRGRREGPEEQFF. CDR3 nucleotide sequence: TGTGCCAGAAGACATGACAGGGGGCGGCGGGAGGGCCCTGAAGAGCAGTTCTTC. V and J are TRBV5-3 and TRBJ2-1, with a weak D call TRBD1 (10 bases). TRBV5-3 counts as an open reading frame of uncertain function. This CDR3 comprises 18 residues. Trimming took off 5 bases at V and 10 bases at J, with 31 bases between the two ends.